The clone carrying this TCR beta chain was counted between two and nine times. What it binds is not known. This specimen belongs to a study of CD8 T cells in ankylosing spondylitis. Overall study findings and caveats: Relatively scarce in peripheral blood, disease-linked clones were CD8+. A motif of eight or nine highly homologous TCR beta variants was seen as apparently characteristic of ankylosing spondylitis blood. Matched ankylosing spondylitis synovial fluid reportedly showed significant enrichment of disease-linked clones.

The CDR3 length is 15 residues. V was trimmed by 6 bases and J by 5 bases, leaving 14 bases between them. Germline-derived CDR1 and CDR2 are MNHEY and SMNVEV (reference sequence). Molecular-barcoded quantitative 5'-RACE produced these TCR beta libraries. A single record per CDR3 protein comes from TCRdb applying MiXCR to the 5' RACE reads. The table lists roughly 450,000 distinct CDR3 sequences, about 24% of them singletons, with under 0.9% in the top ten. Input material: blood, either unsorted or a sorted T cell fraction (not recorded which). The chain has TRBV27 and TRBJ1-6; D is unresolved. The TCR comes from a male donor with ankylosing spondylitis. CDR3 DNA: TGTGCCAGCAGGGTCCCGGGGAACAATAATTCACCCCTCCACTTT. This gives the protein CASRVPGNNNSPLHF.